The present T cell receptor (beta chain) was sequenced within a study of blood T cell repertoires in COVID-19. Study background: Samples taken during acute and convalescent COVID-19 were collected in the United States, Italy and Spain.

TCRdb's copy holds only in-frame clones and misses some; the assay was immunoSEQ multiplex PCR. The sample records some 320,000 clones, more than 75% being singletons. The germline CDR1 and CDR2 sequences are SGDLS and YYNGEE. Trimming removed 7 bases from V and 0 bases from J, with 11 bases in between. The CDR3 covers 13 residues. Cohort assignment relied on participant-reported clinical history. The TCR was taken from a man between 60 and 70 years old who had recovered from COVID-19. The sample was PBMCs or T cells enriched from blood (not recorded which). The chain links TRBV9 to TRBJ2-7; D is unresolved. CDR3 loop: CASGLGDSYEQYF. The CDR3 DNA reads as TGTGCCAGCGGTCTAGGCGACTCCTACGAGCAGTACTTC.